A single sample gave rise to the 6 T cell receptor beta chains below, sequenced in a study of CD8 T cells in Susac syndrome. With random hexamers, about 0.5 to 1 ug RNA was reverse transcribed. TCRdb reprocessed the immunoSEQ multiplex PCR reads via MiXCR and lists one record per CDR3 protein. The sample yields some 220,000 distinct CDR3 sequences, approximately 95% seen once. The sequenced sample consisted of CD4+ T cells from PBMCs. The source of these receptors is a human donor with multiple sclerosis.

V is TRBV15 and J is TRBJ2-7; tentatively, D is TRBD2 (5 bases). V shed 2 bases and J shed 2 bases, with 7 bases lying between them. The germline gives CDR1 LNHNV, CDR2 YYDKDF (reference sequence). This CDR3 comprises 13 residues. The CDR3 nucleotides read TGTGCCACCAGCAGATACGGGGCCTACGAGCAGTACTTC. This sequence encodes CATSRYGAYEQYF.

The chain employs TRBV5-1 and TRBJ1-2, with D tentatively TRBD1 (6 bases). V lost 5 bases to trimming and J lost 4 bases, with 12 bases between them. This CDR3 spans 13 amino acids. The V gene's germline CDR1 is SGHRS and CDR2 YFSETQ. The CDR3 nucleotides are TGCGCCAGCAGTCAGGACAGTTCCTATGGCTACACCTTC. Its translation is CASSQDSSYGYTF.

The chain carries TRBV6-5 and TRBJ1-5, with 8 bases matching TRBD1. The ends lost 2 bases at V and 7 bases at J; junction bases unmatched: 1. CDR3 size: 13 residues. Germline lookup yields CDR1 MNHEY and CDR2 SVGAGI. The CDR3 is CASSYGQGQPQHF. Here the CDR3 DNA reads TGTGCCAGCAGTTACGGACAGGGCCAGCCCCAGCATTTT.

This clonotype was seen a handful of times. The CDR3 here is CASSRREETQYF. The CDR3, as DNA: TGTGCCAGCTCAAGGCGGGAAGAGACCCAGTACTTC. The rearrangement links TRBV18 to TRBJ2-5; the D gene is possibly TRBD2 (5 bases). Germline V CDR1 and CDR2: KGHSH, LQKENI. The CDR3 has 12 amino acids. V lost 5 bases and J 3 bases, leaving 7 bases between the germline ends.

V gene TRBV12-5 combines with J gene TRBJ2-7; 8 positions agree with TRBD1. Germline CDR1 LGHNT, CDR2 FRNRAP. The CDR3 is 15 residues long. V shed 5 bases and J 3 bases; nucleotides not matched to a gene: 9. CDR3 nucleotides: TGTGCTAGTGGTCCTCAGGGGGCGAGGGGCTACGAGCAGTACTTC. The encoded protein is CASGPQGARGYEQYF.

This clonotype was observed a single time. The CDR3 loop reads CASSWRQGVVQETQYF. Written as DNA, the CDR3 is TGTGCCAGCAGCTGGCGACAGGGAGTAGTCCAAGAGACCCAGTACTTC. The chain has TRBV5-6 and TRBJ2-5, with 7 bases that match TRBD1. Germline V gene sequence: CDR1 SGHDT, CDR2 YYEEEE. V lost 3 bases, J lost 1 base, and 9 bases stayed unmatched. The CDR3 length is 16 residues.